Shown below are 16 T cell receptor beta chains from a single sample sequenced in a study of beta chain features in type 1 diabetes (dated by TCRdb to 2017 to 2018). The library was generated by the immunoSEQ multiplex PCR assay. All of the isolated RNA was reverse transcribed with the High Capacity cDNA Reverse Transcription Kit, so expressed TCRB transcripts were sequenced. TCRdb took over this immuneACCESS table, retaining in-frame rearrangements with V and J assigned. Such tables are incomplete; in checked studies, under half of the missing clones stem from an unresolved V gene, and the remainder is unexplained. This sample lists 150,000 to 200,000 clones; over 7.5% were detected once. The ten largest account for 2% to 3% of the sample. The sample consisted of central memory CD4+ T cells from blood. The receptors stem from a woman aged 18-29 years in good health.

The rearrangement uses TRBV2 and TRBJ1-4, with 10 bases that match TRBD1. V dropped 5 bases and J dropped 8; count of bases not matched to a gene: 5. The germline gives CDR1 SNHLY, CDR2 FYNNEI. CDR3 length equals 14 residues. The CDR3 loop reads CASSFDRGPEKLFF. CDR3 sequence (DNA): TGTGCCAGCAGTTTCGACAGGGGGCCCGAAAAACTGTTTTTT.

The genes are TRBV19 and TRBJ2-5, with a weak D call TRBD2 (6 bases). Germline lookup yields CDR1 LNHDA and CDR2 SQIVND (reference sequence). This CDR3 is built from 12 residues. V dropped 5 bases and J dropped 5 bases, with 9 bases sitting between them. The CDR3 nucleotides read TGTGCCAGTAGTCAAGGAGGGGAGACCCAGTACTTC. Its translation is CASSQGGETQYF.

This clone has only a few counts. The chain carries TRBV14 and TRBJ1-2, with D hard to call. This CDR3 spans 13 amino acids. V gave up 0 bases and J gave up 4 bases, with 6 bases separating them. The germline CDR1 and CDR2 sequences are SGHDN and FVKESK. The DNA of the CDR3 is TGTGCCAGCAGCCAAGACAAATTCTATGGCTACACCTTC. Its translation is CASSQDKFYGYTF.

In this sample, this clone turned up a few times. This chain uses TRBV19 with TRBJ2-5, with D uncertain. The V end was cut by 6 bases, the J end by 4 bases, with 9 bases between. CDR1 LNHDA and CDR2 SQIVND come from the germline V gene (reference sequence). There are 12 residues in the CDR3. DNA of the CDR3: TGTGCCAGTAGCGAGAGGAGAGAGACCCAGTACTTC. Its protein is CASSERRETQYF.

The CDR3 spells CASSVTGGTTDTQYF. DNA for the CDR3: TGTGCCAGCAGCGTGACAGGGGGTACCACAGATACGCAGTATTTT. V gene TRBV9 combines with J gene TRBJ2-3, with 9 positions matching TRBD1. V was clipped by 2 bases and J by 2 bases; unmatched bases: 3. The CDR3 totals 15 residues. Germline CDR1 reads SGDLS; CDR2 reads YYNGEE.

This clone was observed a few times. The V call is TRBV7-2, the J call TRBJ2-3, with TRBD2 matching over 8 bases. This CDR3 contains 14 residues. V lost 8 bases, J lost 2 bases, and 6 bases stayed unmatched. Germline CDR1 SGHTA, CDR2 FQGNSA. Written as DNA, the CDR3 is TGTGCCAGCCTGAGGCGGGGGGACACAGATACGCAGTATTTT. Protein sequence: CASLRRGDTDTQYF.

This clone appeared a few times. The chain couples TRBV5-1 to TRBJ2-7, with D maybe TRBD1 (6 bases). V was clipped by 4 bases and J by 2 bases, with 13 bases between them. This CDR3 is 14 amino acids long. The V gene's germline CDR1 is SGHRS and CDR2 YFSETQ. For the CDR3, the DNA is TGCGCCAGCAGCATAGAAACAGGGACCTACGAGCAGTACTTC. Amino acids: CASSIETGTYEQYF.

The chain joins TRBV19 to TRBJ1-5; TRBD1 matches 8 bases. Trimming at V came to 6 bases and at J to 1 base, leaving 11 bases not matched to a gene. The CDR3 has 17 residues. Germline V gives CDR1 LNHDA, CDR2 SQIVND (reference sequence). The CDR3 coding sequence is TGTGCCAGTAGAAAAGGACAGGGAGTCCTGAGCAATCAGCCCCAGCATTTT. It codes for CASRKGQGVLSNQPQHF.

CDR3 coding DNA: TGTGCCAGCAGTGATGAGGGACTTGCAACTAATGAAAAACTGTTTTTT. It yields the protein CASSDEGLATNEKLFF. The gene calls are TRBV2 and TRBJ1-4; D possibly corresponds to TRBD1 (5 bases). CDR1 and CDR2 from the germline V gene are SNHLY and FYNNEI. V was clipped by 3 bases and J by 0 bases, with 11 bases between them. The CDR3 is 16 amino acids.

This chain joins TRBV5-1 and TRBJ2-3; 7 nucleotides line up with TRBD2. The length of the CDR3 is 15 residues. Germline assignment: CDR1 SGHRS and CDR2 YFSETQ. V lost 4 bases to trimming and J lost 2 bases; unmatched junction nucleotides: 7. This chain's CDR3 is CASSQASGNTDTQYF. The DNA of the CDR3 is TGCGCCAGCAGCCAAGCTAGCGGAAACACAGATACGCAGTATTTT.

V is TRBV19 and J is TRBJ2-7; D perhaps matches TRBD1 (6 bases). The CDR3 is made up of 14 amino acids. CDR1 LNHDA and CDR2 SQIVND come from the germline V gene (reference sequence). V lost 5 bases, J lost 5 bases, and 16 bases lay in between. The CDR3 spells CASSVRQAPHEQYF. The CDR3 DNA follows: TGTGCCAGTAGTGTCCGACAGGCTCCTCACGAGCAGTACTTC.

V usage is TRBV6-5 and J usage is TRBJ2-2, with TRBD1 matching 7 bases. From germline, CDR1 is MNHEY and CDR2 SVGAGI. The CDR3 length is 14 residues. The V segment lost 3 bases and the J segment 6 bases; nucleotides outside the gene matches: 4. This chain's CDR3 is CASSYNQGAGELFF. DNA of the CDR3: TGTGCCAGCAGTTATAACCAGGGGGCCGGGGAGCTGTTTTTT.

CDR3 sequence reads: CASSLDQGGTSGYNEQFF. In DNA form, the CDR3 reads TGTGCCAGCAGCTTAGATCAGGGGGGAACTAGCGGCTACAATGAGCAGTTCTTC. The chain joins TRBV7-8 to TRBJ2-1; TRBD2 might be the D (8 bases). The germline V gene encodes CDR1 SGHVS and CDR2 FQNEAQ. Trimming removed 1 base from V and 3 bases from J, with 19 bases in between. This CDR3 contains 18 residues.

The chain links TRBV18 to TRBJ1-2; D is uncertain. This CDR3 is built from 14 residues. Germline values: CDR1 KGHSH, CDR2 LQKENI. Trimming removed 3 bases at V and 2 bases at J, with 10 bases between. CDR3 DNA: TGTGCCAGCTCACCGGTGACATCGAACTATGGCTACACCTTC. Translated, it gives CASSPVTSNYGYTF.

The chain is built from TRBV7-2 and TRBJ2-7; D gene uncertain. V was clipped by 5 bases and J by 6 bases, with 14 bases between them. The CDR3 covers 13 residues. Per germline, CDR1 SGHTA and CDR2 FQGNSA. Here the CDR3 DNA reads TGTGCCAGCAGCCTAAGATCAGCAGGCGAGCAGTACTTC. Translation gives CASSLRSAGEQYF.

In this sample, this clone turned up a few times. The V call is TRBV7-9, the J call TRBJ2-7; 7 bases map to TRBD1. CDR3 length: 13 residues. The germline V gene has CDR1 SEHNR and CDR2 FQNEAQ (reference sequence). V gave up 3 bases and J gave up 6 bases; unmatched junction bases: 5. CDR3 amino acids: CASSLGQSLEQYF. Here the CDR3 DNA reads TGTGCCAGCAGCTTGGGACAGTCCCTCGAGCAGTACTTC.